This T cell receptor (beta chain) appears in the sequencing data of a study of shared clonotypes between healthy human individuals. Using immunoSEQ multiplex PCR, the repertoire was profiled, and TCRdb retains in-frame clones only, with some absent. Among some 2 million clones listed, roughly 94% were seen once. Trimming pared 0 bases from V and 14 bases from J, leaving 14 bases between. This CDR3 is built from 14 residues. Germline V gene sequence: CDR1 MNHNY, CDR2 SVGAGI (reference sequence). The receptor was isolated from a young man in good health. Sequencing was performed on naive CD4+ T cells sorted from blood. As for subset: CD45RA+ positively selected. J is TRBJ1-6 and V is TRBV6-6; D gene ambiguous. The CDR3 region is CASSYSTGPQTLHF. The CDR3 DNA reads as TGTGCCAGCAGTTACTCGACCGGACCCCAGACCCTCCACTTT.